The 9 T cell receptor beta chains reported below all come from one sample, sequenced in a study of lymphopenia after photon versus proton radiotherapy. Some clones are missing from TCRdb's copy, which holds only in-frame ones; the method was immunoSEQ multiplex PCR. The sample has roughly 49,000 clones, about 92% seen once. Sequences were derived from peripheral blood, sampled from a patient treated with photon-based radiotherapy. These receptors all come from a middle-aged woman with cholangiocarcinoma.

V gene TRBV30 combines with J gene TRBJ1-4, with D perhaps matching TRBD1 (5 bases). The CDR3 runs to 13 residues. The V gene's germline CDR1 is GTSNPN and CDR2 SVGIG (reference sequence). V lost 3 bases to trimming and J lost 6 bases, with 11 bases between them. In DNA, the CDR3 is TGTGCCTGGAGAACCAGGGAGCATGAAAAACTGTTTTTT. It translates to CAWRTREHEKLFF.

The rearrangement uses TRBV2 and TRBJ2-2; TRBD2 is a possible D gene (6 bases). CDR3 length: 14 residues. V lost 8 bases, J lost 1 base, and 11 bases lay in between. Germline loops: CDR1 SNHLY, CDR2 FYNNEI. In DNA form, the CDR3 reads TGTGCCAGCGGTGGTAGCGGGAACACCGGGGAGCTGTTTTTT. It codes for CASGGSGNTGELFF.

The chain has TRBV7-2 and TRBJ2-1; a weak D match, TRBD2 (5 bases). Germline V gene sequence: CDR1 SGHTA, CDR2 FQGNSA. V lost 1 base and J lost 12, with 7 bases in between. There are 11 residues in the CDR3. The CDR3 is CASSLERLQFF. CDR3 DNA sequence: TGTGCCAGCAGCTTAGAGCGGTTGCAGTTCTTC.

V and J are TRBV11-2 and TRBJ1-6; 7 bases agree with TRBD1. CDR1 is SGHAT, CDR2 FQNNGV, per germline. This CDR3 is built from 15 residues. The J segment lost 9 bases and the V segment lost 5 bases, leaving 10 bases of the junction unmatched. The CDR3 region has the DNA TGTGCCAGCAGCGCGCAGGGGGTTATTAGTTCACCCCTCCACTTT. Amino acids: CASSAQGVISSPLHF.

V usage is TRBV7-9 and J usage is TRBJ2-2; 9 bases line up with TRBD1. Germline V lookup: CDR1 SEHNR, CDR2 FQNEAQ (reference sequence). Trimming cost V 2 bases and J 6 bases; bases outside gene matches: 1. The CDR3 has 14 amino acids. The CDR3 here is CASSLRQGAGELFF. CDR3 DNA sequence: TGTGCCAGCAGCTTAAGACAGGGGGCCGGGGAGCTGTTTTTT.

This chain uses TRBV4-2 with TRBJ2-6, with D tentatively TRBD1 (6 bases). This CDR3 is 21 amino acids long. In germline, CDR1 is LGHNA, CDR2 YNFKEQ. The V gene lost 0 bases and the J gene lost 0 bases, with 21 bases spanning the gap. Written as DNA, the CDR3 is TGTGCCAGCAGCCAAGACGATTCAGGGGCCGGGATTGGCTCTGGGGCCAACGTCCTGACTTTC. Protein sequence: CASSQDDSGAGIGSGANVLTF.

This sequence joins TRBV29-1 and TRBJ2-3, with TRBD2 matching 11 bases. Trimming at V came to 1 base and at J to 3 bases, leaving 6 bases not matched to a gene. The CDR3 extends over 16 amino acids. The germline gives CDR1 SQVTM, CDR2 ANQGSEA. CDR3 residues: CSVEAASGRRTDTQYF. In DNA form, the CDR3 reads TGCAGCGTTGAAGCGGCTAGCGGGAGGAGGACAGATACGCAGTATTTT.

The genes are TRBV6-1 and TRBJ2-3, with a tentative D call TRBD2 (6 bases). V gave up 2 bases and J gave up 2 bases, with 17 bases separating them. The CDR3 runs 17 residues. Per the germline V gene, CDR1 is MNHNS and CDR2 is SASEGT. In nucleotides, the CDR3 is TGTGCCAGCAGTGAATTAGGGACGGGACTCTACACAGATACGCAGTATTTT. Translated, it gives CASSELGTGLYTDTQYF.

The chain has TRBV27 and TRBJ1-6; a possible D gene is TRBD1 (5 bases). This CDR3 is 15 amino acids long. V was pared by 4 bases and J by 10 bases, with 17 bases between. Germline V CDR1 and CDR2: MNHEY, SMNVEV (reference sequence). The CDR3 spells CASSSDLGSGSPLHF. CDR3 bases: TGTGCCAGCAGTTCGGACTTAGGTTCAGGGTCACCCCTCCACTTT.